This record covers a single T cell receptor (beta chain). Its antigen remains unidentified. The source of the sample is a study of molecular identifiers for immune sequencing clone quantification. Background on the study: Four portions were sequenced after RNA from roughly 21,000 or 96,000 naive CD8 cells was split five ways in replicates.

The study, taken as a whole, reports: Effector cells had over 98% of their molecules in clones above 20 RNA copies, while naive cells had under 1%.

The use of previously described methods and listed TCR primers produced the bulk TCR libraries. TCRdb re-derived calls from the PCR reads in MiXCR, one entry per CDR3 protein. The profile covers hundreds of thousands of distinct CDR3 sequences, with around 25% appearing a single time and about 0.73% taken by the ten largest. The sample comprised naive CD8+ T cells from blood, with Jurkat cell RNA spiked in. Stated subset: FACS-sorted CD8+CD4-CCR7+CD45RA+ naive T cells. This clonotype was sampled from a human donor in good health. Some libraries in this study had Jurkat cell RNA spiked in.

CDR3 nucleotide sequence: TGTGCCAGCAGTGTCGTGGGAGGGCAGCCCCAGCATTTT. Translating it yields CASSVVGGQPQHF. The gene calls are TRBV2 and TRBJ1-5, with D hard to call. The germline V gene encodes CDR1 SNHLY and CDR2 FYNNEI. Trimming removed 4 bases at V and 7 bases at J, with 11 bases between. CDR3 length equals 13 residues. Full variable domain (missing parts from reference TRBV2 and TRBJ1-5): EPEVTQTPSHQVTQMGQEVILRCVPISNHLYFYWYRQILGQKVEFLVSFYNNEISEKSEIFDDQFSVERPDGSNFTLKIRSTKLEDSAMYFCASSVVGGQPQHFGDGTRLSIL.